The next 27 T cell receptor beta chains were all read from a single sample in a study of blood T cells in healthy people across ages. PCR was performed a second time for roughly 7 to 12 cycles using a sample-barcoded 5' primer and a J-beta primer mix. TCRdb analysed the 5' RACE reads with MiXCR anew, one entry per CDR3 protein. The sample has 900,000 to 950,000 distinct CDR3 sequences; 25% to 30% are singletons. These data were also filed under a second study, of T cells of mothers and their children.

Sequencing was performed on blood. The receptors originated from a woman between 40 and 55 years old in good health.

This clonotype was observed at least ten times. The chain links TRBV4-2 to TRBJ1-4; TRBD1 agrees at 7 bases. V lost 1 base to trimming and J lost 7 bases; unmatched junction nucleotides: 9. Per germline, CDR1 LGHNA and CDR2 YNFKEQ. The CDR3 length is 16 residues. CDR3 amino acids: CASSQGLDRRGEKLFF. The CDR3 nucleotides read TGTGCCAGCAGCCAAGGGTTGGACAGGCGGGGTGAAAAACTGTTTTTT.

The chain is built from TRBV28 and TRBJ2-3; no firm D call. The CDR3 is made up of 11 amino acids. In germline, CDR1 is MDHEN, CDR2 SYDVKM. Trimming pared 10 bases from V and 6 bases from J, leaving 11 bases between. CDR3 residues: CATLQRDTQYF. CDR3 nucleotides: TGTGCCACCCTGCAGAGGGATACGCAGTATTTT.

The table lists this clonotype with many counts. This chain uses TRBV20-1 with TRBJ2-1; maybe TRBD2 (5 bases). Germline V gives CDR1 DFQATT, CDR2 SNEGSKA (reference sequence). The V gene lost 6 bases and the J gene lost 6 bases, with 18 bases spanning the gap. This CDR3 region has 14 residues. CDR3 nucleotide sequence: TGCAGTGCCTCCGGACTTCACTTGGGCAATGAGCAGTTCTTC. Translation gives CSASGLHLGNEQFF.

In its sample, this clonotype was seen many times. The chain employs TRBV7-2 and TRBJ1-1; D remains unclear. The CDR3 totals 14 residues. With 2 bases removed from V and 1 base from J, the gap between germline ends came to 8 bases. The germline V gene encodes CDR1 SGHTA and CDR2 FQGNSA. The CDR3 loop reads CASSLRTENTEAFF. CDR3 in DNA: TGTGCCAGCAGCTTACGAACAGAGAACACTGAAGCTTTCTTT.

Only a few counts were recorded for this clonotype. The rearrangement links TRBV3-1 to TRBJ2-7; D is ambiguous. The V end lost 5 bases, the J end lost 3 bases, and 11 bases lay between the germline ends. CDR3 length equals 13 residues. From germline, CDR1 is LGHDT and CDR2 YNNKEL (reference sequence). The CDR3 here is CASSGERNYEQYF. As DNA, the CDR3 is TGTGCCAGCAGCGGGGAACGCAACTACGAGCAGTACTTC.

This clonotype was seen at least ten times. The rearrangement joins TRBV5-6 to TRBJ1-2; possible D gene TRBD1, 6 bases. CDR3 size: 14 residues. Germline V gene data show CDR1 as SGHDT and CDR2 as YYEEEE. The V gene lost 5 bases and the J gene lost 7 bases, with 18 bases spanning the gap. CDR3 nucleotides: TGTGCCAGCAGTCTGGCAGGGGTAAGACCTGGCTACACCTTC. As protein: CASSLAGVRPGYTF.

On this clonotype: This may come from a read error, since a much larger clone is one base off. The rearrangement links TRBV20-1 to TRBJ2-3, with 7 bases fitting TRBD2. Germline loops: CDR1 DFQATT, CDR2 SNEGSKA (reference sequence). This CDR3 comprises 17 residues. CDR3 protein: CSAEGMVAGDSIDTQYF. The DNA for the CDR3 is TGCAGTGCTGAGGGGATGGTAGCGGGTGATAGCATAGATACGCAGTATTTT.

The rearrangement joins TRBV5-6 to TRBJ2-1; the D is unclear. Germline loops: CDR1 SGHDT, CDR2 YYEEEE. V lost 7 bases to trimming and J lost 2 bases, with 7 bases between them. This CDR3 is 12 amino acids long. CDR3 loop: CASFGPYNEQFF. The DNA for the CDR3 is TGTGCCAGCTTCGGCCCCTACAATGAGCAGTTCTTC.

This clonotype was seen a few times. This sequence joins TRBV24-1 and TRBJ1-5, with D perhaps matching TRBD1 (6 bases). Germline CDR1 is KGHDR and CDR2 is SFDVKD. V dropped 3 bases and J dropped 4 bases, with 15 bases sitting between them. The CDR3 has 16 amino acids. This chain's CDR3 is CATSDARAGDNQPQHF. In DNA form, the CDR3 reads TGTGCCACCAGTGATGCCAGGGCAGGGGATAATCAGCCCCAGCATTTT.

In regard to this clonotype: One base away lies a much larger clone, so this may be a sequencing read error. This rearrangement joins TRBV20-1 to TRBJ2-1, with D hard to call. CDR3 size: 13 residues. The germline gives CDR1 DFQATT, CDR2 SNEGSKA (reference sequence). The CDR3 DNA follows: TGCAGTGCTAGAGATCCCAGCTTCGATGAGCGGTTCTTC. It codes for CSARDPSFDERFF.

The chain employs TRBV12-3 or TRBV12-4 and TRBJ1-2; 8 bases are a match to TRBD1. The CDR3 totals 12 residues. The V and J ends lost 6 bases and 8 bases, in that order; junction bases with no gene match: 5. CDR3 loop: CASRSTGAGYTF. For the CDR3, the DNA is TGTGCCAGCAGGTCGACAGGGGCGGGCTACACCTTC.

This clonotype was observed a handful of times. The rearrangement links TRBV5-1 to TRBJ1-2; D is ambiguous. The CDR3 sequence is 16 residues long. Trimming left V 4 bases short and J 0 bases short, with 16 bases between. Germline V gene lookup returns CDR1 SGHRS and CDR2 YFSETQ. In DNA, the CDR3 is TGCGCCAGCAGCCGACTAGCGGATGGGGCTAACTATGGCTACACCTTC. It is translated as CASSRLADGANYGYTF.

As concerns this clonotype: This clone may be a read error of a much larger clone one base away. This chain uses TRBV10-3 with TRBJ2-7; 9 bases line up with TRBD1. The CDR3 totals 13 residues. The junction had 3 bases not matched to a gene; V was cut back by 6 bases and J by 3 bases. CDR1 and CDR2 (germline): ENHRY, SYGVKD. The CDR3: CAIRDRGFYEQYF. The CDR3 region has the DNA TGTGCCATCAGGGACAGGGGATTCTACGAGCAGTACTTC.

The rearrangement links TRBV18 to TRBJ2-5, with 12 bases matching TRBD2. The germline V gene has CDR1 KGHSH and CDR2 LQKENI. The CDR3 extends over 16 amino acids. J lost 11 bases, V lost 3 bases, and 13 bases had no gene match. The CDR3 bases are TGTGCCAGCTCACCTCCTCTAGCGGGGGGGCGTCATGAGCAGTACTTC. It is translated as CASSPPLAGGRHEQYF.

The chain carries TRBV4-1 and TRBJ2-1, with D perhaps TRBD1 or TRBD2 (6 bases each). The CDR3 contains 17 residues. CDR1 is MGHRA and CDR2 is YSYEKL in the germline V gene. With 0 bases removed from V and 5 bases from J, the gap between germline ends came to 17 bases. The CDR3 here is CASSQDLRGRTNNEQFF. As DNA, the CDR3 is TGCGCCAGCAGCCAAGATCTCAGGGGAAGGACTAACAATGAGCAGTTCTTC.

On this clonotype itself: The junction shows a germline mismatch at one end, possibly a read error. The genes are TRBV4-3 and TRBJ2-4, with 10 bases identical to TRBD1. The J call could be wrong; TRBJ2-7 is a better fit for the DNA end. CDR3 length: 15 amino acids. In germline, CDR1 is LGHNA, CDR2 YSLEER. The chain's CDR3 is CTSSQVTGGGNEQYF. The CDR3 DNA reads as TGCACCAGCAGCCAGGTGACAGGGGGCGGTAACGAGCAGTACTTC.

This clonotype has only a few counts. The CDR3 protein is CASSLMSQPQHF. The CDR3 nucleotides are TGTGCCAGCAGCTTAATGAGTCAGCCCCAGCATTTT. This chain links TRBV7-2 with TRBJ1-5; D remains unclear. This CDR3 contains 12 residues. The germline gives CDR1 SGHTA, CDR2 FQGNSA. Trimming removed 2 bases from V and 6 bases from J, with 5 bases in between.

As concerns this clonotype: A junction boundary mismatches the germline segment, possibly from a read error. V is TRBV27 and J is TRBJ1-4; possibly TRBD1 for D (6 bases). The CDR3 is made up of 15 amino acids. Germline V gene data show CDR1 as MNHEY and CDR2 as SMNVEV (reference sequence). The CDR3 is CASSSQGKEDEKLFF. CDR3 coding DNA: TGTGCCAGCAGCAGCCAGGGGAAAGAGGATGAGAAACTGTTTTTT.

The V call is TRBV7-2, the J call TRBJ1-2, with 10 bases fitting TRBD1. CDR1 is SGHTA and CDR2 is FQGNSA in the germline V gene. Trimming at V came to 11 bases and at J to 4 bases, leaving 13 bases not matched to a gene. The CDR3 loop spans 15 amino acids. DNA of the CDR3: TGTGCCGGGAGACAGGGGGCTGGTACTGGCTATGGCTACACCTTC. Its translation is CAGRQGAGTGYGYTF.

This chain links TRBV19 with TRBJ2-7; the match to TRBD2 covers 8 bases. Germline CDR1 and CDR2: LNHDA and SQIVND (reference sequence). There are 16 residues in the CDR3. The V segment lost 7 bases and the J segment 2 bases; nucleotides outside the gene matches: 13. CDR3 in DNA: TGTGCCAGTATCCCCACGGGGGGGTCACCAACCTACGAGCAGTACTTC. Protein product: CASIPTGGSPTYEQYF.

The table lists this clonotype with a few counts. In nucleotides, the CDR3 is TGTGCCAGCAGCTTAGCCCTTTCTCGGACAGGGGGCAAATCACCCCTCCACTTT. The encoded protein is CASSLALSRTGGKSPLHF. The J gene is TRBJ1-6, the V gene TRBV7-2, with 11 nucleotides matching TRBD1. The length of the CDR3 is 18 residues. Trimming cost V 0 bases and J 10 bases; bases outside gene matches: 11. CDR1 and CDR2 from the germline V gene are SGHTA and FQGNSA.

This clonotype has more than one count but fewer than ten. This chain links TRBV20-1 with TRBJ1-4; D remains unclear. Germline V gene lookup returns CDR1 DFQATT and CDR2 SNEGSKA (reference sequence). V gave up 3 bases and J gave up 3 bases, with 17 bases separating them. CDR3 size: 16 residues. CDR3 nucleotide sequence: TGCAGTGCTAGTAATCCGGTCGGAGGGCCTAATGAAAAACTGTTTTTT. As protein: CSASNPVGGPNEKLFF.

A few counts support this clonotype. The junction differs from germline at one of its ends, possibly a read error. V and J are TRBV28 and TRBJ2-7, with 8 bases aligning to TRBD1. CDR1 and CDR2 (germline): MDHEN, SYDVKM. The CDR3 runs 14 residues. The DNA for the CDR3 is TGTGCCGGCAGTTTGTTCAGGGGGCCCCACGAGCAGTACTTC. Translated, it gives CAGSLFRGPHEQYF.

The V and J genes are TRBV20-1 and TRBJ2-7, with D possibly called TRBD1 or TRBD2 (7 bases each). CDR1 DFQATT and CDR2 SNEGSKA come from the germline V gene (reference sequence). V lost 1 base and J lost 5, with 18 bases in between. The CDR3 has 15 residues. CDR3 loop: CSARAGAGQPHEQYF. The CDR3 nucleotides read TGCAGTGCTAGAGCGGGAGCGGGACAGCCTCACGAGCAGTACTTC.

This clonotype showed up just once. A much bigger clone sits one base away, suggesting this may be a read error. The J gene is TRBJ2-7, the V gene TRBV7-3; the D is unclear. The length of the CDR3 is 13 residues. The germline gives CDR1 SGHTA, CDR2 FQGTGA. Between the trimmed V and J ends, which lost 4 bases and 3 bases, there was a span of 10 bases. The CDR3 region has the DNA TGTGCCAGCAGCTCGGAAAGCTTCTACGAGCAGTACTTC. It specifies CASSSESFYEQYF.

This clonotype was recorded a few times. The CDR3 bases are TGCGCCAGCAGCCCCCAGGGGGAGATTTGCAATGAGCAGTTCTTC. It codes for CASSPQGEICNEQFF. This rearrangement joins TRBV5-1 to TRBJ2-1; TRBD1 agrees at 7 bases. Looked up from germline, CDR1 is SGHRS and CDR2 is YFSETQ. The V segment lost 4 bases and the J segment 6 bases; nucleotides outside the gene matches: 10. This CDR3 has 15 residues.

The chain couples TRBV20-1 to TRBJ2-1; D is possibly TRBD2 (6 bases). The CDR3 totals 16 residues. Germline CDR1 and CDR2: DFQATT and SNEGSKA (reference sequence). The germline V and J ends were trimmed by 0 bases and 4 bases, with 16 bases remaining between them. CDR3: CSARDQGGNVYNEQFF. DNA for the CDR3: TGCAGTGCTAGAGATCAGGGCGGGAATGTGTACAATGAGCAGTTCTTC.